This passage covers 2 T cell receptor beta chains from one sample sequenced in a study of blood T cell repertoires in COVID-19 (dated by TCRdb to 2018 to 2021). Library method: the immunoSEQ multiplex PCR assay. Sourced from immuneACCESS, this table was stored by TCRdb with only in-frame sequences that have V and J called. A share of the clones is absent; for the studies checked, an unresolved V gene accounts for under half, and the remainder has no known explanation. For this sample there are a few hundred thousand clones; roughly 86% appear just once. The ten largest make up about 1.8% of the sample. Input material: PBMCs or T cells enriched from blood (not recorded which). The receptors were sampled from a woman aged 25 to 39 who had recovered from COVID-19.

The V call is TRBV2, the J call TRBJ1-3; the D gene is possibly TRBD1 (6 bases). The CDR3 is 16 residues long. Trimming took 10 bases from V and 0 from J, leaving 19 bases between them. The V gene's germline CDR1 is SNHLY and CDR2 FYNNEI. The CDR3 here is CAIGGRGQTSGNTIYF. Here the CDR3 DNA reads TGTGCCATCGGAGGTCGGGGACAAACCTCTGGAAACACCATATATTTT.

This clone appeared a few times. The rearrangement uses TRBV6-5 and TRBJ1-2; perhaps TRBD1 as D (5 bases). The CDR3 is 13 residues long. Per the germline V gene, CDR1 is MNHEY and CDR2 is SVGAGI. The germline V and J ends were trimmed by 5 bases and 7 bases, with 14 bases remaining between them. CDR3 nucleotide sequence: TGTGCCAGCAGTACCGCGGGGGTTTCTGGCTACACCTTC. Encoded protein: CASSTAGVSGYTF.